What follows are 17 T cell receptor beta chains derived from one specimen sequenced in a study of T cells in tuberculosis. Time point noted: new active TB diagnosis, blood taken before or within 7 days of starting treatment. Measured with immunoSEQ multiplex PCR; TCRdb has only the in-frame clones, and not every one. This table has tens of thousands of clones, about 91% appearing once. This material consisted of PBMCs, taken at tuberculosis diagnosis. Receptors were obtained from an adult with tuberculosis. Some clones in this sample may be carry-over from other donors' samples.

Regarding this clone: A read error may produce the germline difference seen at one junction end. CDR3 protein: CASSVSTGVHEQYF. CDR3 DNA: TGTGCCAGCAGTGTATCGACAGGGGTCCACGAGCAGTACTTC. This rearrangement joins TRBV27 to TRBJ2-7; 8 bases are shared with TRBD1. Per the germline V gene, CDR1 is MNHEY and CDR2 is SMNVEV (reference sequence). CDR3 length equals 14 residues.

V is TRBV18 and J is TRBJ1-4; D gene ambiguous. V was shortened by 5 bases and J by 0 bases, with 10 bases between the two germline ends. Germline V gene data show CDR1 as KGHSH and CDR2 as LQKENI. This CDR3 region has 15 residues. CDR3 sequence reads: CASSLTVATNEKLFF. In DNA form, the CDR3 reads TGTGCCAGCTCATTAACAGTAGCAACTAATGAAAAACTGTTTTTT.

This clone was recorded only once. The chain carries TRBV7-2 and TRBJ2-5, with a possible D match to TRBD1 (7 bases). The J call may be mistaken, given a closer DNA end match to TRBJ2-7. The CDR3 contains 14 residues. Germline CDR1 and CDR2: SGHTA and FQGNSA. CDR3 in amino acids: CASQGGPGAYEQYF. The CDR3 nucleotides are TGTGCCAGCCAGGGGGGACCAGGCGCCTACGAGCAGTACTTC.

This clone has just a few counts. J is TRBJ2-4 and V is TRBV18; the match to TRBD1 covers 11 bases. The germline CDR1 and CDR2 sequences are KGHSH and LQKENI. CDR3 size: 21 residues. Trimming at V came to 4 bases and at J to 6 bases, leaving 23 bases not matched to a gene. The CDR3: CASSQKRDRGSPLSDSNIQYF. The CDR3 DNA follows: TGTGCCAGCTCACAAAAGCGGGACAGGGGGTCACCCCTTTCAGATTCAAACATTCAGTACTTC.

The V call is TRBV19, the J call TRBJ2-7, with D perhaps TRBD1 (5 bases). The CDR3 consists of 14 residues. CDR1 and CDR2 from the germline V gene are LNHDA and SQIVND (reference sequence). V dropped 2 bases and J dropped 6 bases, with 14 bases sitting between them. CDR3 in amino acids: CASSIRGPVVEQYF. The CDR3 bases are TGTGCCAGTAGTATAAGGGGCCCCGTAGTCGAGCAGTACTTC.

The chain has TRBV11-3 and TRBJ2-2; 7 bases map to TRBD2. Losses at the gene ends were 4 bases for V and 3 bases for J; bases not matched to a gene: 8. Germline lookup yields CDR1 SGHNT and CDR2 YENEEA. The CDR3 is 16 amino acids. The CDR3 here is CASSSILSGDTGELFF. As DNA, the CDR3 is TGTGCCAGCAGCTCAATATTAAGCGGGGACACCGGGGAGCTGTTTTTT. Full variable domain (outside the CDR3, taken from reference TRBV11-3 and TRBJ2-2): EAGVVQSPRYKIIEKKQPVAFWCNPISGHNTLYWYLQNLGQGPELLIRYENEEAVDDSQLPKDRFSAERLKGVDSTLKIQPAELGDSAVYLCASSSILSGDTGELFFGEGSRLTVL.

The chain links TRBV19 to TRBJ2-1; D is perhaps TRBD2 (7 bases). There are 14 residues in the CDR3. V was shortened by 4 bases and J by 10 bases, with 17 bases between the two germline ends. From germline, CDR1 is LNHDA and CDR2 SQIVND (reference sequence). The chain's CDR3 is CASSTSVGGREQFF. CDR3 in DNA: TGTGCCAGTAGTACCAGCGTGGGGGGGCGCGAGCAGTTCTTC. The full variable domain, with the rest looked up from reference TRBV19 and TRBJ2-1, is DGGITQSPKYLFRKEGQNVTLSCEQNLNHDAMYWYRQDPGQGLRLIYYSQIVNDFQKGDIAEGYSVSREKKESFPLTVTSAQKNPTAFYLCASSTSVGGREQFFGPGTRLTVL.

V and J are TRBV11-2 and TRBJ2-7; possibly TRBD1 for D (5 bases). The CDR3 covers 15 residues. V was cut by 5 bases and J by 4 bases, with 18 bases left in between. Germline CDR1 is SGHAT and CDR2 is FQNNGV. As DNA, the CDR3 is TGTGCCAGCAGCCCCAGGGTCCTTGGGGAATACGAGCAGTACTTC. Translated: CASSPRVLGEYEQYF.

The rearrangement joins TRBV4-2 to TRBJ2-7; D may be TRBD2 (5 bases). CDR3 length: 14 residues. Germline CDR1 reads LGHNA; CDR2 reads YNFKEQ. V shed 4 bases and J shed 4 bases, with 14 bases lying between them. CDR3 in amino acids: CASSPGGQKYEQYF. Here the CDR3 DNA reads TGTGCCAGCAGCCCCGGCGGGCAGAAATACGAGCAGTACTTC.

The chain links TRBV14 to TRBJ2-7; TRBD1 agrees at 7 bases. CDR1 and CDR2 (germline): SGHDN, FVKESK. The J segment lost 3 bases and the V segment lost 3 bases, leaving 11 bases of the junction unmatched. CDR3 size: 16 residues. For the CDR3, the DNA is TGTGCCAGCAGCCACAACGACAGGGTCGCCAGCTACGAGCAGTACTTC. As protein: CASSHNDRVASYEQYF.

The J gene is TRBJ1-4, the V gene TRBV27, with 7 nucleotides matching TRBD1. The CDR3 sequence is 15 residues long. CDR1 and CDR2 (germline): MNHEY, SMNVEV (reference sequence). The junction had 11 bases not matched to a gene; V was cut back by 9 bases and J by 4 bases. The CDR3 DNA reads TGTGCCAGACCAGACTTGGGACAGAGTAATGAAAAACTGTTTTTT. It encodes CARPDLGQSNEKLFF. The entire variable domain, with the rest obtained from reference TRBV27 and TRBJ1-4, is as follows: EAQVTQNPRYLITVTGKKLTVTCSQNMNHEYMSWYRQDPGLGLRQIYYSMNVEVTDKGDVPEGYKVSRKEKRNFPLILESPSPNQTSLYFCARPDLGQSNEKLFFGSGTQLSVL.

This sequence joins TRBV6-5 and TRBJ1-2; no clear D. Germline CDR1 MNHEY, CDR2 SVGAGI. V gave up 0 bases and J gave up 7 bases, with 12 bases separating them. The CDR3 is made up of 14 amino acids. The CDR3 sequence is CASSYSSGGGGYTF. CDR3 bases: TGTGCCAGCAGTTACTCGAGCGGCGGCGGTGGCTACACCTTC.

The chain has TRBV19 and TRBJ1-2; 8 nucleotides match TRBD1. The CDR3 runs to 15 residues. The junction had 10 bases not matched to a gene; V was cut back by 2 bases and J by 8 bases. CDR1 and CDR2 (germline): LNHDA, SQIVND (reference sequence). Written as DNA, the CDR3 is TGTGCCAGTAGTATATTTGCCGGACAGGGCTACGGCTACACCTTC. As protein: CASSIFAGQGYGYTF.

The rearrangement uses TRBV5-1 and TRBJ2-3; D remains ambiguous. V shed 4 bases and J shed 4 bases, with 25 bases lying between them. Looked up from germline, CDR1 is SGHRS and CDR2 is YFSETQ. CDR3 length equals 18 residues. The CDR3 DNA is TGCGCCAGCAGCCGGATGGCAGGTTTTGGTCGGTCTCCAGATACGCAGTATTTT. Translated: CASSRMAGFGRSPDTQYF.

The chain links TRBV27 to TRBJ1-1; D might be TRBD1 (5 bases). Trimming took 6 bases from V and 1 from J, leaving 18 bases between them. The CDR3 length is 16 residues. CDR1 and CDR2 (germline): MNHEY, SMNVEV (reference sequence). The chain's CDR3 is CASSKQDRPGNTEAFF. In DNA, the CDR3 is TGTGCCAGCAGCAAACAGGATCGGCCGGGGAACACTGAAGCTTTCTTT.

The rearrangement links TRBV19 to TRBJ1-2, with TRBD1 matching 8 bases. V shed 7 bases, J shed 7 bases, and the junction held 11 bases outside the gene matches. Germline V gene data show CDR1 as LNHDA and CDR2 as SQIVND (reference sequence). The CDR3 spans 14 residues. The CDR3 DNA is TGTGCCAGTACCCCAGGGGGCTACAAGGGTGGCTACACCTTC. Its protein is CASTPGGYKGGYTF. The full variable domain, its missing parts supplied by reference TRBV19 and TRBJ1-2, is DGGITQSPKYLFRKEGQNVTLSCEQNLNHDAMYWYRQDPGQGLRLIYYSQIVNDFQKGDIAEGYSVSREKKESFPLTVTSAQKNPTAFYLCASTPGGYKGGYTFGSGTRLTVV.

The rearrangement links TRBV19 to TRBJ1-5, with D possibly TRBD1 on 6 matching bases. The V and J ends lost 2 bases and 12 bases respectively, with 14 bases between them. This CDR3 is built from 13 residues. Germline V gene sequence: CDR1 LNHDA, CDR2 SQIVND (reference sequence). The CDR3 protein is CASSIQQGTLQHF. As DNA, the CDR3 is TGTGCCAGTAGTATACAACAGGGCACTCTCCAGCATTTT. Full variable domain (remainder filled in from reference TRBV19 and TRBJ1-5): DGGITQSPKYLFRKEGQNVTLSCEQNLNHDAMYWYRQDPGQGLRLIYYSQIVNDFQKGDIAEGYSVSREKKESFPLTVTSAQKNPTAFYLCASSIQQGTLQHFGDGTRLSIL.